This T cell receptor (beta chain) was identified during a study of T cell changes during pregnancy in multiple sclerosis. Clones were read by immunoSEQ multiplex PCR, and TCRdb kept only the in-frame ones, dropping some. The table lists about 67,000 clones, 80% to 95% of them singletons, with almost 1.5% in the top ten. This CDR3 is 16 amino acids long. Trimming cost V 9 bases and J 2 bases, with 22 bases left between them. From germline, CDR1 is SGDLS and CDR2 YYNGEE. Sequencing used peripheral blood, obtained in the second trimester of pregnancy. The chain combines TRBV9 with TRBJ2-3, with D tentatively TRBD2 (7 bases). The clonotype comes from a female donor with multiple sclerosis, enrolled in a pregnancy study. The CDR3 loop reads CATSQGSGLHTDTQYF. The CDR3 bases are TGTGCCACCTCCCAGGGGTCGGGACTACACACAGATACGCAGTATTTT.